Listed below are T cell receptor beta chains from one sample, sequenced in a study of cytomegalovirus exposure and HLA in healthy donors. Clones were read by immunoSEQ multiplex PCR, and TCRdb kept only the in-frame ones, dropping some. This table holds about 110,000 clones, roughly 70% found once. Sequencing was performed on PBMCs. All receptors come from a woman in her sixties or seventies in good health and CMV-seropositive. The CDR3 runs from the conserved cysteine through the conserved F or W. The order of the fields is V gene, clone size, D gene, J gene, CDR3 protein, CDR3 DNA. The D gene is left open where the match is weak. A clone size is listed for some rows: how often the clone was seen (once, few, many), or a class if it is expanded.

TRBV27	once	NA	TRBJ1-5	CASRTGQNSNQPQHF	TGTGCCAGCAGAACTGGACAGAATAGCAATCAGCCCCAGCATTTT
TRBV5-1	NA	NA	TRBJ2-7	CASSLDPDNEQYF	TGCGCCAGCAGCCTTGACCCGGACAATGAGCAGTACTTC
TRBV6-1	NA	NA	TRBJ2-7	CASSEQLVAYEQYF	TGTGCCAGCAGTGAACAACTGGTAGCCTATGAGCAGTACTTC
TRBV2	few	TRBD1	TRBJ2-7	CASSYGTDLGSGSEQYF	TGTGCCAGCAGTTACGGGACAGATCTTGGGTCAGGATCCGAGCAGTACTTC
TRBV2	NA	NA	TRBJ2-7	CASSEAGGTSRDEQYF	TGTGCCAGCAGTGAAGCCGGGGGGACATCACGAGACGAGCAGTACTTC
TRBV25-1	NA	TRBD1	TRBJ1-1	CASSGIRTGWDTEAFF	TGTGCCAGCAGTGGTATAAGGACAGGGTGGGACACTGAAGCTTTCTTT
TRBV5-6	NA	NA	TRBJ2-5	CASSPTGASQETQYF	TGTGCCAGCAGCCCCACCGGAGCCAGTCAAGAGACCCAGTACTTC
TRBV7-6	NA	TRBD1	TRBJ1-1	CASSPLGDRLNTEAFF	TGTGCCAGCAGCCCTCTCGGGGACAGGCTGAACACTGAAGCTTTCTTT
TRBV4-1	NA	NA	TRBJ1-1	CASSQGLDEAFF	TGCGCCAGCAGCCAAGGCCTAGATGAAGCTTTCTTT
TRBV9	NA	TRBD1	TRBJ2-2	CASSPRRQGPGELFF	TGTGCCAGCAGCCCCCGGAGACAGGGGCCCGGGGAGCTGTTTTTT
TRBV30	NA	NA	TRBJ2-7	CAWSVHPTDQYF	TGTGCCTGGAGTGTACACCCGACAGATCAGTACTTC
TRBV2	NA	NA	TRBJ2-7	CASNTEISYEQYF	TGTGCCAGCAATACGGAGATCTCCTACGAGCAGTACTTC
TRBV29-1	NA	NA	TRBJ2-3	CSGRIGTDTQYF	TGCAGCGGCAGGATAGGAACAGATACGCAGTATTTT
TRBV10-3	NA	TRBD1	TRBJ1-5	CAISPDRVNQPQHF	TGTGCCATCAGCCCTGACAGGGTCAATCAGCCCCAGCATTTT
TRBV18	once	TRBD1	TRBJ2-3	CASSTTGVGSTDTQYF	TGTGCCAGCTCTACAACAGGGGTTGGGAGCACAGATACGCAGTATTTT
TRBV7-6	NA	NA	TRBJ2-5	CASSPPLVETQYF	TGTGCCAGCAGCCCACCATTAGTAGAGACCCAGTACTTC
TRBV6-1	NA	TRBD2	TRBJ2-5	CAFQDGGGETQYF	TGTGCCTTCCAGGACGGCGGGGGGGAGACCCAGTACTTC
TRBV6-6	few	NA	TRBJ2-1	CASRAPPGEQFF	TGTGCCAGCAGAGCCCCCCCGGGGGAGCAGTTCTTC
TRBV5-1	NA	TRBD2	TRBJ2-7	CASRASGFISYEQYF	TGCGCCAGCAGGGCTAGCGGGTTCATTTCCTACGAGCAGTACTTC
TRBV6-5	NA	TRBD1	TRBJ2-2	CASRTGGLPGELFF	TGTGCCAGCAGGACAGGGGGCCTCCCCGGGGAGCTGTTTTTT
TRBV7-9	NA	TRBD1	TRBJ2-5	CASSGGTGGSETQYF	TGTGCCAGCAGCGGCGGGACAGGGGGTTCGGAGACCCAGTACTTC
TRBV12-5	once	TRBD1	TRBJ2-5	CASGSGQSQETQYF	TGTGCTAGTGGGTCGGGACAGTCCCAAGAGACCCAGTACTTC
TRBV15	NA	NA	TRBJ1-5	CATSTGWGHSNQPQHF	TGTGCCACCAGCACAGGCTGGGGCCATAGCAATCAGCCCCAGCATTTT
TRBV2	NA	TRBD1	TRBJ1-2	CASPRPGQGTYTF	TGTGCCAGCCCAAGGCCGGGACAGGGAACCTACACCTTC
TRBV6-5	NA	TRBD2	TRBJ2-5	CASSSGGAETQYF	TGTGCCAGCAGTAGCGGGGGGGCCGAGACCCAGTACTTC
TRBV27	NA	NA	TRBJ1-1	CASSDSIGGTEAFF	TGTGCCAGCAGTGACTCTATCGGGGGCACTGAAGCTTTCTTT
TRBV5-8	NA	TRBD1	TRBJ1-1	CASSSGQGAEAFF	TGTGCCAGCAGCTCCGGACAGGGGGCTGAAGCTTTCTTT